Presented here are 14 T cell receptor beta chains from one specimen sequenced in a study of blood T cell repertoires in COVID-19. The assay was immunoSEQ multiplex PCR, and TCRdb's table has in-frame clones only and misses some. The data show roughly 190,000 clones, with roughly four fifths seen just once and 4.5% to 5.5% held by the top ten. Sequencing used peripheral blood. These receptors were taken from a woman aged 70-85 years with active or convalescent COVID-19.

This chain joins TRBV7-8 and TRBJ2-7, with 8 bases that match TRBD2. V was clipped by 1 base and J by 4 bases; unmatched bases: 6. The length of the CDR3 is 15 residues. Germline V CDR1 and CDR2: SGHVS, FQNEAQ. The CDR3: CASSLDPGTSYEQYF. CDR3 nucleotides: TGTGCCAGCAGCTTAGACCCCGGGACTAGTTACGAGCAGTACTTC.

The V call is TRBV28, the J call TRBJ1-5, with D perhaps matching TRBD1 (6 bases). With 8 bases removed from V and 9 bases from J, the gap between germline ends came to 23 bases. This CDR3 contains 15 residues. Looked up from germline, CDR1 is MDHEN and CDR2 is SYDVKM. The CDR3 DNA follows: TGTGCCAGCGAGGTAAACAGGGTGGGGAGCGGGCCCCAGCATTTT. Protein: CASEVNRVGSGPQHF.

The chain carries TRBV3-1 (or the pseudogene TRBV3-2) and TRBJ2-2; D not certain. CDR1 and CDR2 from the germline V gene are LGHDT and YNNKEL (reference sequence). This CDR3 region has 12 residues. Trimming cost V 1 base and J 8 bases, with 5 bases left between them. CDR3 nucleotide sequence: TGTGCCAGCAGCCAAGCCCCTGGGGAGCTGTTTTTT. Translation gives CASSQAPGELFF.

The CDR3 loop is CAIQGGTGGYQPQHF. The CDR3 bases are TGTGCCATCCAAGGAGGGACAGGGGGGTATCAGCCCCAGCATTTT. The chain couples TRBV28 to TRBJ1-5, with 11 nucleotides matching TRBD1. V was clipped by 10 bases and J by 5 bases; unmatched bases: 10. The CDR3 loop spans 15 amino acids. Per germline, CDR1 MDHEN and CDR2 SYDVKM.

The CDR3 loop reads CASSFVGLDNSPLHF. The CDR3 DNA follows: TGTGCCAGCAGTTTCGTGGGCCTCGATAATTCACCCCTCCACTTT. V and J are TRBV2 and TRBJ1-6, with unresolved D. V was shortened by 5 bases and J by 5 bases, with 13 bases between the two germline ends. CDR1 is SNHLY and CDR2 is FYNNEI in the germline V gene. The CDR3 has 15 residues.

The chain joins TRBV19 to TRBJ1-2, with D possibly matching TRBD1 (6 bases). The V and J ends lost 5 bases and 5 bases respectively, with 12 bases between them. Germline CDR1 reads LNHDA; CDR2 reads SQIVND (reference sequence). This CDR3 comprises 13 residues. In nucleotides, the CDR3 is TGTGCCAGTAGTGAAGGGGGTAGATATGGCTACACCTTC. It specifies CASSEGGRYGYTF.

In this sample, this clone turned up once. The chain links TRBV3-1 (or the pseudogene TRBV3-2) to TRBJ2-5; D possibly corresponds to TRBD2 (5 bases). The CDR3 length is 16 residues. V was pared by 5 bases and J by 1 base, with 17 bases between. From germline, CDR1 is LGHDT and CDR2 YNNKEL (reference sequence). CDR3 coding DNA: TGTGCCAGCAGCTGGGGTCGTGGAGGACGCCAAGAGACCCAGTACTTC. Translated: CASSWGRGGRQETQYF.

The chain links TRBV11-3 to TRBJ2-1; weak D call: TRBD2 (5 bases). V dropped 2 bases and J dropped 8 bases, with 10 bases sitting between them. The CDR3 runs to 13 residues. From germline, CDR1 is SGHNT and CDR2 YENEEA. CDR3 DNA sequence: TGTGCCAGCAGCTTAATGGCTAGCCATGAGCAGTTCTTC. Residues: CASSLMASHEQFF. Complete variable domain (other parts from reference TRBV11-3 and TRBJ2-1): EAGVVQSPRYKIIEKKQPVAFWCNPISGHNTLYWYLQNLGQGPELLIRYENEEAVDDSQLPKDRFSAERLKGVDSTLKIQPAELGDSAVYLCASSLMASHEQFFGPGTRLTVL.

The chain carries TRBV5-1 and TRBJ2-7, with TRBD2 matching over 7 bases. The length of the CDR3 is 18 residues. The trim removed 3 bases at V and 0 bases at J, leaving 15 bases unmatched. In germline, CDR1 is SGHRS, CDR2 YFSETQ. CDR3 coding DNA: TGCGCCAGCAGCTACACCTCGGGGGGACGTACTAGCTCCTACGAGCAGTACTTC. This codes for CASSYTSGGRTSSYEQYF. Drawing the rest from reference TRBV5-1 and TRBJ2-7, the complete variable domain is KAGVTQTPRYLIKTRGQQVTLSCSPISGHRSVSWYQQTPGQGLQFLFEYFSETQRNKGNFPGRFSGRQFSNSRSEMNVSTLELGDSALYLCASSYTSGGRTSSYEQYFGPGTRLTVT.

The chain is built from TRBV24-1 and TRBJ2-4, with 7 bases matching TRBD1. Germline V gives CDR1 KGHDR, CDR2 SFDVKD. This CDR3 has 17 amino acids. Trimming removed 3 bases from V and 10 bases from J; junction bases left unmatched: 17. CDR3 coding DNA: TGTGCCACCAGTGATCTCCAACGACAGGGCAGTCAGGAGATTCAGTACTTC. It is translated as CATSDLQRQGSQEIQYF.

This clone was observed a handful of times. The chain combines TRBV6-5 with TRBJ2-1, with TRBD1 as a possible D gene (6 bases). The germline gives CDR1 MNHEY, CDR2 SVGAGI. Trimming removed 4 bases from V and 2 bases from J, with 12 bases in between. The CDR3 loop spans 15 amino acids. The DNA of the CDR3 is TGTGCCAGCAGTTTACACAGGGTAACCTACAATGAGCAGTTCTTC. It yields the protein CASSLHRVTYNEQFF.

This chain joins TRBV11-3 and TRBJ2-1; TRBD2 agrees at 11 bases. Germline loops: CDR1 SGHNT, CDR2 YENEEA. V trimming: 5 bases; J trimming: 2 bases; junction bases outside the gene matches: 11. The CDR3 is 18 residues long. CDR3 sequence (DNA): TGTGCCAGCAGCGCGGGACTAGCGGTCCGCAGGCCCTACAATGAGCAGTTCTTC. Protein product: CASSAGLAVRRPYNEQFF. Variable domain in full (rest from reference TRBV11-3 and TRBJ2-1): EAGVVQSPRYKIIEKKQPVAFWCNPISGHNTLYWYLQNLGQGPELLIRYENEEAVDDSQLPKDRFSAERLKGVDSTLKIQPAELGDSAVYLCASSAGLAVRRPYNEQFFGPGTRLTVL.

A word on this clone: Other nucleotide sequences in the sample specify the same CDR3. CDR3 nucleotides: TGTGCCAGCAGCTTAGATCGGGGTACAGATACGCAGTATTTT. Translation: CASSLDRGTDTQYF. This chain links TRBV11-2 with TRBJ2-3; D is possibly TRBD2 (5 bases). The CDR3 loop spans 14 amino acids. Trimming removed 0 bases from V and 3 bases from J, with 7 bases in between. CDR1 is SGHAT and CDR2 is FQNNGV in the germline V gene.

Here the CDR3 DNA reads TGTGCCAGCAGCTTGGACAGATACACCGGGGAGCTGTTTTTT. This translates into CASSLDRYTGELFF. The chain joins TRBV5-6 to TRBJ2-2; D is unclear. Per the germline V gene, CDR1 is SGHDT and CDR2 is YYEEEE. The CDR3 is 14 amino acids. Trimming shortened V by 0 bases and J by 3 bases, and 6 bases separated the two germline ends.